The clone carrying this T cell receptor beta chain occurred once. V lost 3 bases and J lost 3; bases outside the gene matches: 1. The CDR3 totals 14 residues. From germline, CDR1 is KGHSH and CDR2 LQKENI. Time point defined: pretreatment peripheral blood. Individual patients had between 1 and 8 samples, taken pretreatment and on-treatment. These data originate in a study of PD-L1 blockade in urothelial cancer. Only in-frame clones appear in the TCRdb table, and some are missing; sequencing was by immunoSEQ multiplex PCR. The table includes 95,000 or so clones, over 75% detected once. The sequencing here drew on PBMCs, taken around atezolizumab (anti-PD-L1) treatment. The source of this sequence is a man aged 55-75 years with urothelial cancer. The rearrangement links TRBV18 to TRBJ2-5; 10 nucleotides match TRBD2. The CDR3 coding sequence is TGTGCCAGCTCACCCGGGACTAGCGAAGAGACCCAGTACTTC. It yields the protein CASSPGTSEETQYF. Based on the CDR3 plus reference TRBV18 and TRBJ2-5, the full variable domain is NAGVMQNPRHLVRRRGQEARLRCSPMKGHSHVYWYRQLPEEGLKFMVYLQKENIIDESGMPKERFSAEFPKEGPSILRIQQVVRGDSAAYFCASSPGTSEETQYFGPGTRLLVL.